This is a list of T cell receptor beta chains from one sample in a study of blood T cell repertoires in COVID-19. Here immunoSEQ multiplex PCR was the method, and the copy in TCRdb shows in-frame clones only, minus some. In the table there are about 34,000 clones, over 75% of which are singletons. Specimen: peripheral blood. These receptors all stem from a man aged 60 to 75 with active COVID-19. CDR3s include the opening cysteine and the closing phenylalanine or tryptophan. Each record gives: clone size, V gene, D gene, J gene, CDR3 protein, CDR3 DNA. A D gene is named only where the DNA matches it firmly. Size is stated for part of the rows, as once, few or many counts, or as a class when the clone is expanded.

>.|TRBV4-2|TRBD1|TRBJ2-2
CASSQDLQGALGELFF
TGTGCCAGCAGCCAAGACTTACAGGGGGCGCTTGGGGAGCTGTTTTTT
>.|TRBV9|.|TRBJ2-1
CASSVRNSRDEQFF
TGTGCCAGCAGCGTACGTAATAGCAGGGATGAGCAGTTCTTC
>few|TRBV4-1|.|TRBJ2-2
CASSQDVANRGGELFF
TGCGCCAGCAGCCAAGATGTGGCAAACCGAGGCGGGGAGCTGTTTTTT
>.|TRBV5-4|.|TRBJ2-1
CASSKDSGNYNEQFF
TGTGCCAGCAGCAAGGACAGCGGGAACTACAATGAGCAGTTCTTC
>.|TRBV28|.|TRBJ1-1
CASSYLSDYSTEAFF
TGTGCCAGCAGTTACCTTTCTGATTATAGCACTGAAGCTTTCTTT
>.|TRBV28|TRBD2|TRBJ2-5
CASSRGGSGLETQYF
TGTGCCAGCAGTCGGGGGGGGTCAGGGTTAGAGACCCAGTACTTC
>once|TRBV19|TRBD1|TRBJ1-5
CASRNRGRPNQPQHF
TGTGCCAGTAGAAACAGGGGCCGACCCAATCAGCCCCAGCATTTT
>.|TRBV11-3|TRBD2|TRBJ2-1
CASSFEASAGVPHNEQFF
TGTGCCAGCAGCTTTGAGGCCTCAGCGGGAGTCCCCCACAATGAGCAGTTCTTC
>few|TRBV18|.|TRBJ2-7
CASSPDFQEEQYF
TGTGCCAGCTCACCGGACTTTCAGGAAGAGCAGTACTTC
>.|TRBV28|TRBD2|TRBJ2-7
CASNRGQTSGYEQYF
TGTGCCAGCAATAGGGGCCAAACTAGCGGCTACGAGCAGTACTTC
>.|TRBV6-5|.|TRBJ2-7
CASRSGTLRSEQYF
TGTGCCAGCAGGAGTGGGACACTCCGGAGCGAGCAGTACTTC
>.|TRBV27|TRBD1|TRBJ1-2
CASRPDREVRGYTF
TGTGCCAGCAGGCCGGACAGGGAAGTCCGCGGCTACACCTTC
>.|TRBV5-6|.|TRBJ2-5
CASSPGDWVGETQYF
TGTGCCAGCAGCCCTGGTGACTGGGTCGGAGAGACCCAGTACTTC
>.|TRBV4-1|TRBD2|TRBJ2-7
CASSQASGGRDPYEQYF
TGCGCCAGCAGCCAAGCTAGCGGGGGGAGAGACCCCTACGAGCAGTACTTC
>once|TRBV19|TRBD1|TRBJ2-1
CASSISAGGGYNEQFF
TGTGCCAGTAGTATCTCAGCAGGGGGCGGCTACAATGAGCAGTTCTTC